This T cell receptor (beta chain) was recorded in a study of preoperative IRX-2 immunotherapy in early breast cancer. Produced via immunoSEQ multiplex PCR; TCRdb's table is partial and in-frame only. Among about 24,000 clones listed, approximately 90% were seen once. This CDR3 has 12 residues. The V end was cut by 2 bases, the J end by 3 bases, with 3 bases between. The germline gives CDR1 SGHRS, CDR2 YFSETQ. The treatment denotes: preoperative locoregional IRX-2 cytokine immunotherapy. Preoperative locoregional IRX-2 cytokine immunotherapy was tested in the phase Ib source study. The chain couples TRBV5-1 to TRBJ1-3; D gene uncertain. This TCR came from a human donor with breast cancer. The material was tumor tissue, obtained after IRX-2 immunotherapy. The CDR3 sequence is CASSFDGNTIYF. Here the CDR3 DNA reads TGCGCCAGCAGCTTTGATGGAAACACCATATATTTT.